This passage covers 3 T cell receptor beta chains from one sample sequenced in a study of cytomegalovirus exposure and HLA in healthy donors. This PCR relied on a set of 60 Vbeta primers and 13 Jbeta primers. Some clones are missing from TCRdb's copy, which holds only in-frame ones; the method was immunoSEQ multiplex PCR. The sample records about 120,000 clones, 65% to 80% being singletons. Sequences were obtained from PBMCs. Receptors originate from a man in his sixties in good health and CMV-seropositive.

The chain employs TRBV18 and TRBJ1-5; maybe TRBD1 (5 bases). This CDR3 comprises 15 residues. V was pared by 1 base and J by 3 bases, with 10 bases between. CDR1 KGHSH and CDR2 LQKENI come from the germline V gene. In nucleotides, the CDR3 is TGTGCCAGCTCACCACTCGGACAACCCAATCAGCCCCAGCATTTT. Encoded protein: CASSPLGQPNQPQHF. The full variable domain, completed using reference TRBV18 and TRBJ1-5, is NAGVMQNPRHLVRRRGQEARLRCSPMKGHSHVYWYRQLPEEGLKFMVYLQKENIIDESGMPKERFSAEFPKEGPSILRIQQVVRGDSAAYFCASSPLGQPNQPQHFGDGTRLSIL.

This clone was recorded only once. The chain carries TRBV28 and TRBJ2-7; 9 bases fit TRBD2. This CDR3 region has 12 residues. J lost 13 bases, V lost 2 bases, and 6 bases had no gene match. Per the germline V gene, CDR1 is MDHEN and CDR2 is SYDVKM. The CDR3 is CASSLRLAGSYF. DNA for the CDR3: TGTGCCAGCAGTTTACGGCTAGCGGGAAGTTACTTC.

This clone came up a few times. The genes are TRBV19 and TRBJ1-4; TRBD1 might be the D (5 bases). Between the trimmed V and J ends, which lost 2 bases and 8 bases, there was a span of 6 bases. CDR1 is LNHDA, CDR2 SQIVND, per germline (reference sequence). This CDR3 spans 12 amino acids. The CDR3 region is CASSINREKLFF. The DNA of the CDR3 is TGTGCCAGTAGTATAAACAGGGAAAAACTGTTTTTT.